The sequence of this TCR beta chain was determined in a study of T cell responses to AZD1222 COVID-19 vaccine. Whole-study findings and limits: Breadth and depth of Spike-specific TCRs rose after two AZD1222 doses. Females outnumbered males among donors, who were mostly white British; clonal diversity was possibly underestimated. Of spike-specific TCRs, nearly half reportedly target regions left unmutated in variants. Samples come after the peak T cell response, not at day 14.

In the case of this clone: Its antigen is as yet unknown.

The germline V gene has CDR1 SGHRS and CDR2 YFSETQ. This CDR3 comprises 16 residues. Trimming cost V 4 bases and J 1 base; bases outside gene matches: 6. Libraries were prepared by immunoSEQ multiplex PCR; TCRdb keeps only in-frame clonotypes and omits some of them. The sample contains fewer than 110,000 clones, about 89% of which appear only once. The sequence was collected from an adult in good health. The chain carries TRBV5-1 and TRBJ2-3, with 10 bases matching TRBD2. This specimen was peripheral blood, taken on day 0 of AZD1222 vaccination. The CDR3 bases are TGCGCCAGCAGCGGCCGGACTAGCGGTCGCACAGATACGCAGTATTTT. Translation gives CASSGRTSGRTDTQYF.